This entry lists 26 T cell receptor beta chains sequenced from one sample in a study of regulatory T cells in long-lasting Graves disease. Sample time point: newly diagnosed GD, antithyroid drugs for less than 3 months. Making the TCR library involved RNA that had been extracted from PBMCs. To make TCR beta libraries, researchers used iRepertoire HTBI primers and Arm-PCR of CDR3 regions. From the multiplex PCR reads, TCRdb called clonotypes with MiXCR, one entry per CDR3 protein. The repertoire consists of 520,000 or so distinct CDR3 sequences, with 12% occurring once and the leading ten covering approximately 9%. Separately, the same data were catalogued under a study of T cells in Graves' hyperthyroidism and ophthalmopathy.

Here the sequenced sample was peripheral blood mononuclear cells (PBMCs), taken at new diagnosis, from a patient treated with antithyroid drugs. The receptors come from a woman in her thirties with Graves disease.

This clonotype was counted ten times or more. The chain has TRBV28 and TRBJ2-5; 11 bases fit TRBD1. Germline loops: CDR1 MDHEN, CDR2 SYDVKM. V was pared by 6 bases and J by 5 bases, with 5 bases of the junction left unmatched. This CDR3 region has 14 residues. CDR3 residues: CASSPGDRGETQYF. As DNA, the CDR3 is TGTGCCAGCAGCCCCGGGGACAGGGGGGAGACCCAGTACTTC.

This clonotype was detected a few times. V and J are TRBV28 and TRBJ2-7; D is unclear. The CDR3 loop spans 13 amino acids. V lost 2 bases to trimming and J lost 6 bases, with 11 bases between them. CDR1 is MDHEN and CDR2 is SYDVKM in the germline V gene. CDR3 DNA sequence: TGTGCCAGCAGTTTAAATCGGTACTCCGAGCAGTACTTC. Translating it yields CASSLNRYSEQYF.

This sequence joins TRBV7-9 and TRBJ1-4; no clear D. CDR1 is SEHNR and CDR2 is FQNEAQ in the germline V gene (reference sequence). V was pared by 6 bases and J by 8 bases, with 16 bases between. There are 14 residues in the CDR3. The CDR3 sequence is CASSDSTLNEKLFF. The CDR3 region has the DNA TGTGCCAGCAGTGATTCCACCCTGAACGAAAAACTGTTTTTT.

This clonotype came up many times. J is TRBJ1-6 and V is TRBV2, with TRBD1 identical over 7 bases. The germline V gene has CDR1 SNHLY and CDR2 FYNNEI. This CDR3 region has 12 residues. The J segment lost 6 bases and the V segment lost 8 bases, leaving 1 base of the junction unmatched. CDR3 sequence reads: CASGTANSPLHF. The CDR3 bases are TGTGCCAGCGGGACAGCTAATTCACCCCTCCACTTT. The whole variable domain, remainder taken from reference TRBV2 and TRBJ1-6, is EPEVTQTPSHQVTQMGQEVILRCVPISNHLYFYWYRQILGQKVEFLVSFYNNEISEKSEIFDDQFSVERPDGSNFTLKIRSTKLEDSAMYFCASGTANSPLHFGNGTRLTVT.

Note on this clonotype: A clone one base away is much larger, so this may be a read error. The final CDR3 position lacks the conserved phenylalanine or tryptophan, pointing to a likely read error. The rearrangement links TRBV7-9 to TRBJ2-3, with D maybe TRBD2 (6 bases). Trimming shortened V by 2 bases and J by 4 bases, and 19 bases separated the two germline ends. Germline V gene lookup returns CDR1 SEHNR and CDR2 FQNEAQ (reference sequence). CDR3 size: 17 residues. The CDR3 nucleotides are TGTGCCAGCAGCTTATCTCACTCGGGCGGGAACCCAGATACGCAGTATTTG. Its protein is CASSLSHSGGNPDTQYL.

This clonotype was counted between two and nine times. The rearrangement uses TRBV24-1 and TRBJ2-1; 11 nucleotides align to TRBD2. Trimming at V came to 9 bases and at J to 6 bases, leaving 3 bases not matched to a gene. CDR1 is KGHDR, CDR2 SFDVKD, per germline. The CDR3 covers 13 residues. The CDR3 sequence is CATQLAGVNEQFF. CDR3 coding DNA: TGTGCCACCCAACTAGCGGGGGTCAATGAGCAGTTCTTC.

This clonotype was picked up a small number of times. The gene calls are TRBV18 and TRBJ2-7, with 16 bases lining up with TRBD2. J gave up 7 bases and V 3 bases, and 9 bases lay outside the gene matches. CDR3 size: 17 residues. Germline CDR1 and CDR2: KGHSH and LQKENI. CDR3 DNA sequence: TGTGCCAGCTCACCGAAGGGACTAGCGGGAGGGGGCGAAGAGCAGTACTTC. Its translation: CASSPKGLAGGGEEQYF.

In this sample, this clonotype turned up a few times. The junction differs from germline at one of its ends, possibly a read error. V and J are TRBV6-5 and TRBJ2-6; D possibly corresponds to TRBD1 (5 bases). CDR3 length: 19 amino acids. The V gene's germline CDR1 is MNHEY and CDR2 SVGAGI. The CDR3 DNA is TGTGCCAGCAGTTACTCGTTGAACGGAAACCAGGCTGGGGCCAACGCCCTGACTTTC. Protein product: CASSYSLNGNQAGANALTF.

This clonotype was found many times. This sequence joins TRBV4-1 and TRBJ1-1; no clear D gene. The V end lost 1 base, the J end lost 3 bases, and 9 bases lay between the germline ends. Germline V gene sequence: CDR1 MGHRA, CDR2 YSYEKL. The CDR3 loop spans 14 amino acids. Here the CDR3 DNA reads TGCGCCAGCAGCCAAGCCCCGGATTACACTGAAGCTTTCTTT. Translated, it gives CASSQAPDYTEAFF.

At least ten counts were recorded for this clonotype. The chain links TRBV6-2 or TRBV6-3 to TRBJ2-7, with D possibly being TRBD1 (6 bases). The CDR3 spans 15 residues. Germline CDR1 and CDR2: MNHEY and SVGEGT. Trimming removed 0 bases from V and 3 bases from J, with 12 bases in between. The CDR3 spells CASSYSRTENYEQYF. The CDR3 DNA reads as TGTGCCAGCAGTTACTCGAGGACAGAGAACTACGAGCAGTACTTC.

This clonotype was counted many times. This chain joins TRBV7-2 and TRBJ2-7; TRBD1 matches at 7 bases. The CDR3 extends over 15 amino acids. The V segment lost 3 bases and the J segment 2 bases; nucleotides outside the gene matches: 7. Per germline, CDR1 SGHTA and CDR2 FQGNSA. CDR3 amino acids: CASSFDSGTAYEQYF. The CDR3 bases are TGTGCCAGCAGCTTCGATTCTGGGACAGCCTACGAGCAGTACTTC.

This clonotype has a handful of counts. The gene calls are TRBV6-1 and TRBJ1-3; D might be TRBD1 (5 bases). CDR3 length: 14 residues. V was cut by 7 bases and J by 1 base, with 11 bases left in between. The V gene's germline CDR1 is MNHNS and CDR2 SASEGT. The CDR3 DNA sequence: TGTGCCAGCACCAATGGGGGTTCTGGAAACACCATATATTTT. It translates to CASTNGGSGNTIYF.

Many counts were recorded for this clonotype. The chain uses TRBV27 and TRBJ2-5; D is unclear. Between the trimmed V and J ends, which lost 2 bases and 4 bases, there was a span of 8 bases. This CDR3 has 13 residues. The germline V gene encodes CDR1 MNHEY and CDR2 SMNVEV (reference sequence). The CDR3 reads CASSLQFAETQYF. CDR3 DNA sequence: TGTGCCAGCAGTTTACAGTTTGCAGAGACCCAGTACTTC.

This clonotype appeared many times. This sequence joins TRBV7-2 and TRBJ2-3; D possibly corresponds to TRBD2 (6 bases). The germline V gene encodes CDR1 SGHTA and CDR2 FQGNSA. This CDR3 is built from 16 residues. V was clipped by 1 base and J by 0 bases, with 11 bases between them. CDR3 bases: TGTGCCAGCAGCTTAGATTGGCGGGGTAGCACAGATACGCAGTATTTT. This sequence encodes CASSLDWRGSTDTQYF.

The rearrangement joins TRBV6-5 to TRBJ2-5; D ambiguous. V lost 0 bases, J lost 2 bases, and 10 bases lay in between. This CDR3 comprises 15 residues. Germline V gene lookup returns CDR1 MNHEY and CDR2 SVGAGI. CDR3 sequence (DNA): TGTGCCAGCAGTTACTCCCTCCGGAGTCAAGAGACCCAGTACTTC. It encodes CASSYSLRSQETQYF.

V and J are TRBV13 and TRBJ1-5, with D possibly TRBD1 on 5 matching bases. Germline V gives CDR1 PRHDT, CDR2 FYEKMQ (reference sequence). The CDR3 runs to 15 residues. Trimming removed 3 bases at V and 1 base at J, with 10 bases between. In nucleotides, the CDR3 is TGTGCCAGCAGCTTCGGGGGGAGGAGCAATCAGCCCCAGCATTTT. It yields the protein CASSFGGRSNQPQHF.

The V gene is TRBV20-1, the J gene TRBJ1-2, with TRBD1 identical over 9 bases. The CDR3 is 16 residues long. The V segment lost 1 base and the J segment 6 bases; nucleotides outside the gene matches: 12. CDR1 and CDR2 (germline): DFQATT, SNEGSKA (reference sequence). This CDR3 is CSARADRGMIRDGYTF. The CDR3, as DNA: TGCAGTGCTAGAGCGGACAGGGGAATGATTCGGGATGGCTACACCTTC.

This clonotype was counted at least ten times. At one boundary the junction diverges from the germline segment, which might be a read error. This chain's CDR3 is CASSISHGTRNF. As DNA, the CDR3 is TGTGCCAGCAGTATAAGCCACGGGACAAGGAATTTT. The chain links TRBV12-3 or TRBV12-4 to TRBJ1-3; TRBD1 might be the D (6 bases). This CDR3 contains 12 residues.

In its sample, this clonotype was seen many times. V gene TRBV2 combines with J gene TRBJ1-2, with 7 bases matching TRBD1. CDR1 and CDR2 (germline): SNHLY, FYNNEI. The CDR3 loop spans 13 amino acids. Trimming at V came to 4 bases and at J to 7 bases, leaving 6 bases not matched to a gene. CDR3 bases: TGTGCCAGCAGTGCCGGGACAGTATTTGGCTACACCTTC. It yields the protein CASSAGTVFGYTF.

This clonotype has ten or more counts. The chain links TRBV6-5 to TRBJ1-1; a weak D match, TRBD1 (6 bases). The germline V gene encodes CDR1 MNHEY and CDR2 SVGAGI. CDR3 size: 17 residues. V lost 2 bases, J lost 1 base, and 17 bases lay in between. Here the CDR3 DNA reads TGTGCCAGCAGTTACGGGACACCACAAATTAAGAACACTGAAGCTTTCTTT. As protein: CASSYGTPQIKNTEAFF.

The chain couples TRBV10-3 to TRBJ1-2; TRBD1 aligns across 8 bases. CDR1 is ENHRY and CDR2 is SYGVKD in the germline V gene. This CDR3 spans 11 amino acids. Trimming at V came to 6 bases and at J to 7 bases, leaving 1 base not matched to a gene. The CDR3 nucleotides read TGTGCCATCAGCAGGGGGCTTGGCTACACCTTC. It yields the protein CAISRGLGYTF.

This clonotype was observed many times. The chain combines TRBV12-3 or TRBV12-4 with TRBJ1-1; possible D gene TRBD1, 6 bases. The CDR3 covers 18 residues. Trimming shortened V by 0 bases and J by 1 base, and 18 bases separated the two germline ends. The CDR3 nucleotides are TGTGCCAGCAGTTTAGCCAACCCCCGGCAGGGGACGAACACTGAAGCTTTCTTT. Its translation: CASSLANPRQGTNTEAFF.

Ten or more counts support this clonotype. The gene calls are TRBV7-2 and TRBJ1-4; 7 bases align to TRBD1. The CDR3 is 17 amino acids. Germline V gene lookup returns CDR1 SGHTA and CDR2 FQGNSA. The J segment lost 2 bases and the V segment lost 4 bases, leaving 10 bases of the junction unmatched. The CDR3 DNA sequence: TGTGCCAGCAGCTCAGCCTCCAGGGGGGCGACTAATGAAAAACTGTTTTTT. Translating it yields CASSSASRGATNEKLFF.

Many counts were recorded for this clonotype. The chain combines TRBV15 with TRBJ1-2; D is uncertain. From germline, CDR1 is LNHNV and CDR2 YYDKDF (reference sequence). With 0 bases removed from V and 3 bases from J, the gap between germline ends came to 5 bases. The CDR3 is 13 residues long. The CDR3 here is CATSRDPDYGYTF. The CDR3 DNA sequence: TGTGCCACCAGCAGAGATCCGGACTATGGCTACACCTTC.

This clonotype was detected only once. A far larger clone is a single base away, which makes a read error likely. V gene TRBV27 combines with J gene TRBJ2-7, with TRBD2 identical over 7 bases. This CDR3 region has 15 residues. V trimming: 3 bases; J trimming: 7 bases; junction bases outside the gene matches: 12. CDR1 is MNHEY, CDR2 SMNVEV, per germline (reference sequence). DNA of the CDR3: TGTGCCAGCAGTTTCTCTAAAAGCGGGGCCAATGAGCAGTACTTC. Translation gives CASSFSKSGANEQYF.

A few counts support this clonotype. The gene calls are TRBV20-1 and TRBJ1-6; perhaps TRBD1 as D (6 bases). V was pared by 0 bases and J by 10 bases, with 16 bases between. This CDR3 is built from 15 residues. In germline, CDR1 is DFQATT, CDR2 SNEGSKA (reference sequence). Here the CDR3 reads CSARDGAGVRSPLHF. DNA of the CDR3: TGCAGTGCTAGAGATGGGGCAGGGGTTAGATCACCCCTCCACTTT.